The clone carrying this TCR beta chain showed up many times. The starting material, 2 million PBMCs stored at -80 C, gave rise to the unsorted libraries. The record originates from a study of neurological immune-mediated disorders. Whole-study context: In a group of some 35 multiple sclerosis patients, roughly 30 had the relapsing-remitting type and 3 had the secondary progressive type.

The cDNA was generated through 5'RACE incorporating 10-nucleotide random UMIs. Each CDR3 protein gets one entry after TCRdb re-called the 5' RACE reads with MiXCR. The sample yields under 45,000 distinct CDR3 sequences, 3.5% to 4% seen once. The receptor was derived from a man aged 30 to 45 with multiple sclerosis. Sequencing was carried out using PBMCs.

The CDR3 is CSVKSGTDYGYTF. The CDR3 region has the DNA TGCAGCGTGAAGTCAGGGACGGACTATGGCTACACCTTC. V gene TRBV29-1 combines with J gene TRBJ1-2; D perhaps matches TRBD1 (5 bases). Germline V lookup: CDR1 SQVTM, CDR2 ANQGSEA. This CDR3 is built from 13 residues. V lost 6 bases, J lost 3 bases, and 14 bases lay in between.